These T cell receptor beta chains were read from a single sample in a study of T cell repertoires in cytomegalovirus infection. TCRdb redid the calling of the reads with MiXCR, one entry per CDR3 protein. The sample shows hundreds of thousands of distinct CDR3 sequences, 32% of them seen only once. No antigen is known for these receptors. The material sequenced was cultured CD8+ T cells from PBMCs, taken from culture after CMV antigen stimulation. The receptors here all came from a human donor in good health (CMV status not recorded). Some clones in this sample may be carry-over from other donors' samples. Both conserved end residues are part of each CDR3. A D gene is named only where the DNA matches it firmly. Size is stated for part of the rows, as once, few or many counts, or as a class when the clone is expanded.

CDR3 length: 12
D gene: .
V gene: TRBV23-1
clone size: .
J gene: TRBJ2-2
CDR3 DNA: TGCGCCAGCAACCCGAACACCGGGGAGCTGTTTTTT
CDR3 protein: CASNPNTGELFF

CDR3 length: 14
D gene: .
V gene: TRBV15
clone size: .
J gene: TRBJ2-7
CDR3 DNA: TGTGCCACCAGCAGCACGGACACTTCCTACGAGCAGTACTTC
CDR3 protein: CATSSTDTSYEQYF

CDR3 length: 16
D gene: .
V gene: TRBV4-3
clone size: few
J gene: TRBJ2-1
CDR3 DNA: TGCGCCAGCAGCCAAGATAATATTCGGCAGAACAATGAGCAGTTCTTC
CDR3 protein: CASSQDNIRQNNEQFF

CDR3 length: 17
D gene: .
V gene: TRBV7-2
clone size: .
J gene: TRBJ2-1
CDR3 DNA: TGTGCCAGCAGCTTATTTATCGCGGGGTCAACCTACAATGAGCAGTTCTTC
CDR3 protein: CASSLFIAGSTYNEQFF

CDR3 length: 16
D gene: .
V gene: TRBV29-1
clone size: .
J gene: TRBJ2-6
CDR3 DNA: TGCAGCGTTGAGGCGAGGCGAGCAACAGGGGCCAACGTCCTGACTTTC
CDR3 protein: CSVEARRATGANVLTF

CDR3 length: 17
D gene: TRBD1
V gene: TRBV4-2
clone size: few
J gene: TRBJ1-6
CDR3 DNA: TGTGCCAGCAGCCAAGTCACTACAGGGGCCGCCAATTCACCCCTCCACTTT
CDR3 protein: CASSQVTTGAANSPLHF

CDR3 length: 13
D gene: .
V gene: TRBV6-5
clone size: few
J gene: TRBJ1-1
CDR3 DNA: TGTGCCAGCGGTATTTTGGGGGCGGCTGAAGCTTTCTTT
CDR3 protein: CASGILGAAEAFF

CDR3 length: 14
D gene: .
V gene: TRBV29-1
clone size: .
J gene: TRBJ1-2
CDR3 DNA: TGCAGCGATGAACACAGTGATGATGACTATGGCTACACCTTC
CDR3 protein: CSDEHSDDDYGYTF

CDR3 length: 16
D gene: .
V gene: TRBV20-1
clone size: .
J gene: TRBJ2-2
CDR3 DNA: TGCAGTGCTATACTGTTGCCTCCCGCGAACACCGGGGAGCTGTTTTTT
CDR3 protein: CSAILLPPANTGELFF

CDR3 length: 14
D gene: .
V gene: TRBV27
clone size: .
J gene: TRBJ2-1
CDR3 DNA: TGTGCCAGCAGTGCGGGTATCTCCTACAATGAGCAGTTCTTC
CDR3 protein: CASSAGISYNEQFF

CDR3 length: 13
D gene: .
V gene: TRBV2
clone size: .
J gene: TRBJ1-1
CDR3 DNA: TGTGCCAGCAGTGTTCGGGGGAGTACTGAAGCTTTCTTT
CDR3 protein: CASSVRGSTEAFF

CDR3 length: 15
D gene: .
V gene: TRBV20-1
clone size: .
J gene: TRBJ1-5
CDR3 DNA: TGCAGTGCTAGAGATCGACAGGAAAATGGTCAGCCCCAGCATTTT
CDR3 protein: CSARDRQENGQPQHF

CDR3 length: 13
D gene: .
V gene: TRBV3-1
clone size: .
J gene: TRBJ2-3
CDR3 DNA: TGTGCCAGCAGCAGGGGGAATAATCAGCCCCAGTATTTT
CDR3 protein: CASSRGNNQPQYF

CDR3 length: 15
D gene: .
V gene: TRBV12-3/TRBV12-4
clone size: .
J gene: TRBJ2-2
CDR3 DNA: TGTGCCAGCAGGCGGACGGAGAAGGACACCGGGGAGCTGTTTTTT
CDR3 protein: CASRRTEKDTGELFF

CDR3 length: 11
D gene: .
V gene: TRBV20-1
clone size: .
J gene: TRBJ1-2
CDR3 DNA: TGCGGTGCTCTAACAAGGACGGGCTACACCTTC
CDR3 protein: CGALTRTGYTF

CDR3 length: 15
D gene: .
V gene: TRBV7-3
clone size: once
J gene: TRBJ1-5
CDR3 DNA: TGTGCCAGCAGGCGGCAGGAACGAAGCAATCAGCCCCAGCATTTT
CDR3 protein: CASRRQERSNQPQHF